These 25 T cell receptor beta chains originate from one sample sequenced in a study of T cells in localized non-small cell lung cancer. Generated by immunoSEQ multiplex PCR, the TCRdb table keeps only in-frame clones and is missing some. This table holds tens of thousands of clones, roughly nine tenths found once. This specimen consisted of peripheral blood, obtained before any cancer treatment. The receptor set was obtained from a female donor older than 55 with stage I lung adenocarcinoma.

This clone was picked up a small number of times. The CDR3 DNA sequence: TGTGCCAGCAGTTTAAGGGGGCGATCTACGAGCTTCGGTGAGCAGTTCTTC. Translating it yields CASSLRGRSTSFGEQFF. The chain has TRBV28 and TRBJ2-1; 7 positions match TRBD1. Trimming took 2 bases from V and 9 from J; bases not matched to a gene: 16. CDR1 is MDHEN and CDR2 is SYDVKM in the germline V gene. The CDR3 consists of 17 residues.

The V call is TRBV7-2, the J call TRBJ1-6; 7 nucleotides match TRBD1. CDR3 size: 15 residues. Germline V gene data show CDR1 as SGHTA and CDR2 as FQGNSA. The V gene end was trimmed by 1 base and the J gene end by 9 bases; junction bases not matched to a gene: 6. CDR3 sequence (DNA): TGTGCCAGCAGCTTAGACAGGGGCCGGGTTTCACCCCTCCACTTT. Protein sequence: CASSLDRGRVSPLHF.

This chain links TRBV19 with TRBJ2-7; D is possibly TRBD1 (5 bases). The CDR3 extends over 14 amino acids. Germline V CDR1 and CDR2: LNHDA, SQIVND (reference sequence). V lost 8 bases to trimming and J lost 4 bases, with 18 bases between them. The CDR3 DNA reads as TGTGCCAGTGGCGGAGCGACAGTCCCTTACGAGCAGTACTTC. Its protein is CASGGATVPYEQYF.

The gene calls are TRBV7-2 and TRBJ2-3; the D is unclear. V gave up 2 bases and J gave up 0 bases, with 12 bases separating them. Germline V gene data show CDR1 as SGHTA and CDR2 as FQGNSA. The CDR3 consists of 16 residues. The CDR3 reads CASSLRKSSSTDTQYF. CDR3 in DNA: TGTGCCAGCAGCTTAAGAAAAAGCTCCAGCACAGATACGCAGTATTTT.

The gene calls are TRBV5-8 and TRBJ1-4, with 9 positions matching TRBD1. J gave up 8 bases and V 4 bases, and 12 bases lay outside the gene matches. The CDR3 totals 16 residues. Germline lookup yields CDR1 SGHTS and CDR2 YDEGEE. The CDR3 nucleotides are TGTGCCAGCAGCGTTATACCCGGGACAGGGTACGAAAAACTGTTTTTT. It encodes CASSVIPGTGYEKLFF.

The V call is TRBV11-2, the J call TRBJ1-2; the D is unclear. The CDR3 is 15 residues long. Germline V CDR1 and CDR2: SGHAT, FQNNGV. V dropped 0 bases and J dropped 4 bases, with 12 bases sitting between them. The CDR3 DNA reads TGTGCCAGCAGCTTAGATCGGGTTTCGTCCTATGGCTACACCTTC. It specifies CASSLDRVSSYGYTF.

In this sample, this clone turned up once. The CDR3 DNA reads TGTGCCAGCAGCTTGGTCGGGAACTATGGCTACACCTTC. Protein sequence: CASSLVGNYGYTF. The chain carries TRBV7-8 and TRBJ1-2; D is unresolved. The CDR3 is 13 residues long. Between the trimmed V and J ends, which lost 3 bases and 2 bases, there was a span of 7 bases. Germline-derived CDR1 and CDR2 are SGHVS and FQNEAQ.

V gene TRBV11-3 combines with J gene TRBJ2-2; a weak D match, TRBD1 (6 bases). CDR3 size: 15 residues. The germline V gene has CDR1 SGHNT and CDR2 YENEEA. Trimming left V 5 bases short and J 5 bases short, with 15 bases between. CDR3 nucleotide sequence: TGTGCCAGCAGCCCGCGGAGCCAGGGGACCGGGGAGCTGTTTTTT. Protein product: CASSPRSQGTGELFF.

The CDR3 here is CASSPGQGAYNTEAFF. DNA of the CDR3: TGTGCCAGCAGTCCGGGCCAGGGGGCCTACAACACTGAAGCTTTCTTT. V and J are TRBV6-6 and TRBJ1-1, with 8 bases identical to TRBD1. CDR1 and CDR2 (germline): MNHNY, SVGAGI (reference sequence). V lost 5 bases to trimming and J lost 2 bases; unmatched junction nucleotides: 10. CDR3 length equals 16 residues.

The rearrangement joins TRBV5-1 to TRBJ1-1; D is unclear. Trimming pared 1 base from V and 0 bases from J, leaving 10 bases between. Germline V lookup: CDR1 SGHRS, CDR2 YFSETQ. This CDR3 is 15 amino acids long. The CDR3 here is CASSLIPGVNTEAFF. For the CDR3, the DNA is TGCGCCAGCAGCTTGATCCCCGGAGTGAACACTGAAGCTTTCTTT.

The CDR3 bases are TGTGCCAGCAGTTACGGGACTGGGCTTAGCTACACCTTC. Protein sequence: CASSYGTGLSYTF. The chain has TRBV6-5 and TRBJ1-2; maybe TRBD1 (5 bases). Germline CDR1 MNHEY, CDR2 SVGAGI. This CDR3 comprises 13 residues. The V end lost 2 bases, the J end lost 9 bases, and 13 bases lay between the germline ends.

V gene TRBV19 combines with J gene TRBJ2-7; 9 bases fit TRBD1. Germline assignment: CDR1 LNHDA and CDR2 SQIVND (reference sequence). This CDR3 is 13 amino acids long. V gave up 5 bases and J gave up 3 bases; unmatched junction bases: 2. The DNA for the CDR3 is TGTGCCAGTAGTTGGGGACAGGGCTACGAGCAGTACGTC. The encoded protein is CASSWGQGYEQYV.

V gene TRBV10-3 combines with J gene TRBJ1-2; TRBD1 is a possible D gene (5 bases). The CDR3 is 15 amino acids. V was pared by 7 bases and J by 2 bases, with 17 bases between. The germline CDR1 and CDR2 sequences are ENHRY and SYGVKD. The CDR3 loop reads CAIKSGTGGNYGYTF. The CDR3 bases are TGTGCCATCAAGTCAGGGACTGGAGGCAACTATGGCTACACCTTC.

J is TRBJ2-6 and V is TRBV7-2, with D unresolved. The CDR3 spans 16 residues. Trimming stripped 3 bases from V and 4 bases from J, with 13 bases between. Germline assignment: CDR1 SGHTA and CDR2 FQGNSA. CDR3 in amino acids: CASSLNALRGANVLTF. The CDR3 DNA is TGTGCCAGCAGCTTGAACGCACTCCGAGGGGCCAACGTCCTGACTTTC.

This chain links TRBV6-6 with TRBJ1-1; D remains unclear. The germline CDR1 and CDR2 sequences are MNHNY and SVGAGI (reference sequence). Trimming shortened V by 4 bases and J by 4 bases, and 10 bases separated the two germline ends. The CDR3 length is 13 residues. The CDR3 coding sequence is TGTGCCAGCAGTTCCCCGATGGGCACTGAAGCTTTCTTT. Its protein is CASSSPMGTEAFF.

This clone came up once. This sequence joins TRBV4-1 and TRBJ1-5; possible D gene TRBD1, 5 bases. V was trimmed by 1 base and J by 4 bases, leaving 17 bases between them. This CDR3 is 17 amino acids long. Germline V gene sequence: CDR1 MGHRA, CDR2 YSYEKL. This CDR3 is CASSQAFRDDGNQPQHF. CDR3 bases: TGCGCCAGCAGCCAAGCCTTCCGGGACGACGGAAATCAGCCCCAGCATTTT.

As to this clone: Its ends do not fully match the called genes, so a read error is possible. J is TRBJ2-5 and V is TRBV7-7, with D possibly being TRBD2 (7 bases). CDR1 is SSHAT, CDR2 FNYEAQ, per germline (reference sequence). The CDR3 runs to 15 residues. The CDR3 DNA is TGTGCTAGCAGCTTGGGGGGGGCGATCGGTGAGACCCAGTACTTC. This codes for CASSLGGAIGETQYF.

The CDR3 DNA reads as TGTGCCAGCAGCTTAGGGACAGCCAATTCACCCCTCCACTTT. Amino acid sequence: CASSLGTANSPLHF. The chain joins TRBV7-3 to TRBJ1-6; 7 bases agree with TRBD1. The ends lost 2 bases at V and 7 bases at J; junction bases unmatched: 2. Germline V gene data show CDR1 as SGHTA and CDR2 as FQGTGA. The CDR3 is 14 residues long.

This chain links TRBV29-1 with TRBJ2-7; the D is unclear. V was shortened by 7 bases and J by 1 base, with 14 bases between the two germline ends. Germline V CDR1 and CDR2: SQVTM, ANQGSEA. The CDR3 spans 13 residues. CDR3 in amino acids: CSAFYFWSYEQYV. The CDR3 bases are TGCAGCGCCTTCTACTTTTGGTCCTACGAGCAGTACGTC.

The rearrangement uses TRBV19 and TRBJ2-5; 7 nucleotides match TRBD1. The CDR3 covers 13 residues. From germline, CDR1 is LNHDA and CDR2 SQIVND (reference sequence). Trimming at V came to 5 bases and at J to 1 base, leaving 1 base not matched to a gene. CDR3 in DNA: TGTGCCAGTAGTCGGGACAGCCAAGAGACCCAGTACTTC. Translating gives CASSRDSQETQYF.

This sequence joins TRBV7-2 and TRBJ1-1; D is ambiguous. Germline V CDR1 and CDR2: SGHTA, FQGNSA. This CDR3 has 13 residues. V gave up 3 bases and J gave up 4 bases, with 9 bases separating them. In DNA, the CDR3 is TGTGCCAGCAGCTTCTCGCCAGGCACTGAAGCTTTCTTT. Protein product: CASSFSPGTEAFF.

V is TRBV5-4 and J is TRBJ2-3; D is ambiguous. Trimming took off 4 bases at V and 4 bases at J, with 7 bases between the two ends. In germline, CDR1 is SGHNT, CDR2 YYREEE (reference sequence). CDR3 size: 12 residues. CDR3 loop: CASSQPPDTQYF. The CDR3, as DNA: TGTGCCAGCAGCCAACCCCCAGATACGCAGTATTTT.

CDR3 in DNA: TGTGCCAGCAGCTTAGTCCCAGGGGAAGGTGAGCAGTTCTTC. Translating it yields CASSLVPGEGEQFF. The chain employs TRBV7-8 and TRBJ2-1; maybe TRBD1 (6 bases). The length of the CDR3 is 14 residues. Trimming cost V 1 base and J 9 bases, with 13 bases left between them. Germline values: CDR1 SGHVS, CDR2 FQNEAQ.

This clone was detected only once. The chain has TRBV5-1 and TRBJ2-2; maybe TRBD1 (6 bases). Trimming removed 2 bases from V and 3 bases from J, with 8 bases in between. This CDR3 contains 14 residues. Germline values: CDR1 SGHRS, CDR2 YFSETQ. DNA for the CDR3: TGCGCCAGCAGCTTTTACAGGGACACCGGGGAGCTGTTTTTT. This encodes CASSFYRDTGELFF. The full variable domain, its missing parts supplied by reference TRBV5-1 and TRBJ2-2, is KAGVTQTPRYLIKTRGQQVTLSCSPISGHRSVSWYQQTPGQGLQFLFEYFSETQRNKGNFPGRFSGRQFSNSRSEMNVSTLELGDSALYLCASSFYRDTGELFFGEGSRLTVL.

The chain is built from TRBV21-1 and TRBJ2-7. TRBV21-1 is reported as a pseudogene. The CDR3 runs 18 residues. In DNA, the CDR3 is TGTGCCAGCAGCGGTAAAGACGGGACGGCCAGACTCTCCTACGAGCAGTACGTC. Translation gives CASSGKDGTARLSYEQYV.